The entry that follows covers one T cell receptor (beta chain) sequence. Its specificity is unknown. The record originates from a study of siplizumab effects on memory and regulatory T cells. Study findings and constraints: Versus approximately 29% in controls, the mappable alloreactive CD4+ clones averaged about 70% Treg-derived with siplizumab. Alloreactive sequences tracing back to unstimulated CD4+ memory cells fell significantly with siplizumab. Proliferating Tregs from siplizumab cultures lacked functional confirmation of suppression. The alloresponse seemed to draw substantially on naive T cells, which appeared more diverse than memory cells.

V was trimmed by 3 bases and J by 1 base, leaving 6 bases between them. The CDR3 runs 13 residues. Germline loops: CDR1 SEHNR, CDR2 FQNEAQ (reference sequence). This table comes from immunoSEQ multiplex PCR, and its TCRdb copy is limited to in-frame clones, with some not included. Here the sample spans about 6,500 clones, 60% to 70% being singletons. Sequenced sample: effector memory CD8+ T cells sorted from blood. Subset indicated: unstimulated CD8+ effector memory T cells. The clonotype comes from a human donor in good health. V is TRBV7-9 and J is TRBJ1-1; no firm D call. Written as DNA, the CDR3 is TGTGCCAGCAGCTTCGAGGGGAACACTGAAGCTTTCTTT. Translating gives CASSFEGNTEAFF.